The rows below give T cell receptor beta chains drawn from one sample of a study of a mutant IDH1 vaccine in newly diagnosed glioma. No antigens are known for them. Here immunoSEQ multiplex PCR was the method, and the copy in TCRdb shows in-frame clones only, minus some. The sample consists of around 120,000 clones, over 75% of them appearing once. Sample: PBMCs, taken from a glioma patient whose treatment included an IDH1 peptide vaccine. The source is a middle-aged man with glioma. The CDR3 runs from the conserved cysteine through the conserved F or W. A D gene is named only where the DNA matches it firmly. Only part of the rows carry a size: once, few, many, or a class if the clone is expanded.

CDR3nt: TGTGCCAGCAGCTCAGGACAGGGGGCGCCCGGGGCCAACGTCCTGACTTTC
CDR3aa: CASSSGQGAPGANVLTF
len: 17
abundance: NA
v_gene: TRBV4-2
j_gene: TRBJ2-6
d_gene: TRBD1

CDR3nt: TGCAGCGGGAAGAAAGCGGAGCGGGATCCACCTCATTTT
CDR3aa: CSGKKAERDPPHF
len: 13
abundance: NA
v_gene: TRBV29-1
j_gene: TRBJ2-3
d_gene: TRBD2

CDR3nt: TGTGCCAGCAGCGTAAACAGCGACAGCCTCCAAGAGACCCAGTACTTC
CDR3aa: CASSVNSDSLQETQYF
len: 16
abundance: NA
v_gene: TRBV9
j_gene: TRBJ2-5
d_gene: NA

CDR3nt: TGTGCCAGCAAGCGAGGGGCCGTCGGGGGCTACACCTTC
CDR3aa: CASKRGAVGGYTF
len: 13
abundance: NA
v_gene: TRBV6-5
j_gene: TRBJ1-2
d_gene: NA

CDR3nt: TGTGCCAGCAGCCTAGAAGTCAGGGGCGGCGGAAACACCATATATTTT
CDR3aa: CASSLEVRGGGNTIYF
len: 16
abundance: NA
v_gene: TRBV11-2
j_gene: TRBJ1-3
d_gene: NA

CDR3nt: TGTGCCAGCAGCTTGCCCAATCAGCCCCAGCATTTT
CDR3aa: CASSLPNQPQHF
len: 12
abundance: NA
v_gene: TRBV5-6
j_gene: TRBJ1-5
d_gene: NA

CDR3nt: TGTGCCATCACAACTAGCGGAGCCTACAATGAGCAGTTCTTC
CDR3aa: CAITTSGAYNEQFF
len: 14
abundance: NA
v_gene: TRBV10-3
j_gene: TRBJ2-1
d_gene: TRBD2

CDR3nt: TGTGCCAGCAGCTTGGAAGAAAACTATGGCTACACCTTC
CDR3aa: CASSLEENYGYTF
len: 13
abundance: NA
v_gene: TRBV5-4
j_gene: TRBJ1-2
d_gene: NA

CDR3nt: TGTGCCATCAGTGAGTGCACGGCCCACTACGGGCAGTACTTC
CDR3aa: CAISECTAHYGQYF
len: 14
abundance: NA
v_gene: TRBV10-3
j_gene: TRBJ2-5
d_gene: NA

CDR3nt: TGTGCCAGCAGCTTAGCCGGGACGTTGACTGAAGCTTTCTTT
CDR3aa: CASSLAGTLTEAFF
len: 14
abundance: NA
v_gene: TRBV7-2
j_gene: TRBJ1-1
d_gene: NA

CDR3nt: TGTGCCAGCAGCTTAGTGGCAGGCCTACAAGAGACCCAGTACTTC
CDR3aa: CASSLVAGLQETQYF
len: 15
abundance: NA
v_gene: TRBV7-9
j_gene: TRBJ2-5
d_gene: NA

CDR3nt: TGTGCCAGCAGCGTAGAAGCAGGGATGAACACAGATACGCAGTATTTT
CDR3aa: CASSVEAGMNTDTQYF
len: 16
abundance: NA
v_gene: TRBV9
j_gene: TRBJ2-3
d_gene: NA

CDR3nt: TGTGCCATCAGTGAAGGGACAGGGGCCTACGAGCAGTACTTC
CDR3aa: CAISEGTGAYEQYF
len: 14
abundance: NA
v_gene: TRBV10-3
j_gene: TRBJ2-7
d_gene: TRBD1

CDR3nt: TGTGCCAGCAACCCCCAGGGCCTTAATGAAAAACTGTTTTTT
CDR3aa: CASNPQGLNEKLFF
len: 14
abundance: NA
v_gene: TRBV6-1
j_gene: TRBJ1-4
d_gene: NA

CDR3nt: TGCGCCAGCAGCCAAGATTGGAGGCTAAATCAGCCCCAGCATTTT
CDR3aa: CASSQDWRLNQPQHF
len: 15
abundance: NA
v_gene: TRBV4-3
j_gene: TRBJ1-5
d_gene: NA

CDR3nt: TGTGCCACCAGCATAACAGAAGGCAATCAGCCCCAGCATTTT
CDR3aa: CATSITEGNQPQHF
len: 14
abundance: few
v_gene: TRBV15
j_gene: TRBJ1-5
d_gene: NA

CDR3nt: TGTGCCAGCAGTTTAAAAGCTGACGCCTACAATGAGCAGTTCTTC
CDR3aa: CASSLKADAYNEQFF
len: 15
abundance: NA
v_gene: TRBV27
j_gene: TRBJ2-1
d_gene: NA

CDR3nt: TGTGCCATCAGTGAGTCGCCCCGCCCCGGAAGGAGTCAGGGAGGTCTTTCCTACAATGAGCAGTTCTTC
CDR3aa: CAISESPRPGRSQGGLSYNEQFF
len: 23
abundance: NA
v_gene: TRBV10-3
j_gene: TRBJ2-1
d_gene: NA

CDR3nt: TGCGCCAGCAGCCAATCCACGGACAGAGGCTACGAGCAGTACTTC
CDR3aa: CASSQSTDRGYEQYF
len: 15
abundance: NA
v_gene: TRBV4-1
j_gene: TRBJ2-7
d_gene: NA

CDR3nt: TGTGCCAGCAGCTTAGATCCTAGGACTAGCGGGAACAATGAGCAGTTCTTC
CDR3aa: CASSLDPRTSGNNEQFF
len: 17
abundance: NA
v_gene: TRBV11-2
j_gene: TRBJ2-1
d_gene: TRBD2

CDR3nt: TGTGCCATCAGTGAGTCAGAGGGGCTCGGCAATCAGCCCCAGCATTTT
CDR3aa: CAISESEGLGNQPQHF
len: 16
abundance: NA
v_gene: TRBV10-3
j_gene: TRBJ1-5
d_gene: NA

CDR3nt: TGTGCCAGCAGTCAATATGTGGAAGACTACGAGCAGTACTTC
CDR3aa: CASSQYVEDYEQYF
len: 14
abundance: few
v_gene: TRBV21-1
j_gene: TRBJ2-7
d_gene: NA

CDR3nt: TGTGCCAGTAGTGTAGCACCAGCGGGAGGAGGCCACGAGCAGTACTTC
CDR3aa: CASSVAPAGGGHEQYF
len: 16
abundance: once
v_gene: TRBV19
j_gene: TRBJ2-7
d_gene: TRBD2

CDR3nt: TGCGCCAGCAAGATAAGCGGGGGGGATGCAGAGACCCAGTACTTC
CDR3aa: CASKISGGDAETQYF
len: 15
abundance: NA
v_gene: TRBV4-1
j_gene: TRBJ2-5
d_gene: TRBD2

CDR3nt: TGCAGCGTTGGCAGCGGCCTCAATGAGCAGTTCTTC
CDR3aa: CSVGSGLNEQFF
len: 12
abundance: NA
v_gene: TRBV29-1
j_gene: TRBJ2-1
d_gene: NA

CDR3nt: TGTGCCATCAGTGAGTTGTGGCAGGAAAGCACAGATACGCAGTATTTT
CDR3aa: CAISELWQESTDTQYF
len: 16
abundance: NA
v_gene: TRBV10-3
j_gene: TRBJ2-3
d_gene: NA

CDR3nt: TGTGCCAGCCTAAACCCGTTTGGAAACACCATATATTTT
CDR3aa: CASLNPFGNTIYF
len: 13
abundance: few
v_gene: TRBV19
j_gene: TRBJ1-3
d_gene: NA

CDR3nt: TGCAGCGGGGCAGGGGCGAAACTTCAAGTGAACACTGAAGCTTTCTTT
CDR3aa: CSGAGAKLQVNTEAFF
len: 16
abundance: few
v_gene: TRBV29-1
j_gene: TRBJ1-1
d_gene: NA

CDR3nt: TGTGCCAGCAGCTTGGTTCCCCGGACAGACCGAGGGTACAATGAGCAGTTCTTC
CDR3aa: CASSLVPRTDRGYNEQFF
len: 18
abundance: NA
v_gene: TRBV5-5
j_gene: TRBJ2-1
d_gene: NA

CDR3nt: TGTGCCAGCTCCCGTGAGGATGGGGCTGAAGCTTTCTTT
CDR3aa: CASSREDGAEAFF
len: 13
abundance: NA
v_gene: TRBV18
j_gene: TRBJ1-1
d_gene: NA

CDR3nt: TGTGCCAGCAGCTATGACAGGAACACCGGGGAGCTGTTTTTT
CDR3aa: CASSYDRNTGELFF
len: 14
abundance: NA
v_gene: TRBV5-4
j_gene: TRBJ2-2
d_gene: NA

CDR3nt: TGTGCCAGCAGCTGGACTCATCGAGAGACCCAGTACTTC
CDR3aa: CASSWTHRETQYF
len: 13
abundance: NA
v_gene: TRBV5-6
j_gene: TRBJ2-5
d_gene: NA

CDR3nt: TGTGCCAGCAGCTATTCGACGGAGGGGGTTGCTGAAGCTTTCTTT
CDR3aa: CASSYSTEGVAEAFF
len: 15
abundance: NA
v_gene: TRBV13
j_gene: TRBJ1-1
d_gene: NA

CDR3nt: TGTGCCAGCAGCCTAGGACAGGGTAAAGGAAACACCATATATTTT
CDR3aa: CASSLGQGKGNTIYF
len: 15
abundance: NA
v_gene: TRBV6-6
j_gene: TRBJ1-3
d_gene: TRBD1

CDR3nt: TGTGCCAGCAGTTTTATGGGTGAAAAACTGTTTTTT
CDR3aa: CASSFMGEKLFF
len: 12
abundance: NA
v_gene: TRBV6-6
j_gene: TRBJ1-4
d_gene: NA